Following are 10 T cell receptor beta chains from one sample sequenced in a study of cytomegalovirus exposure and HLA in healthy donors. The PCR had 60 Vbeta and 13 Jbeta primers. TCRdb keeps only in-frame clones here, not all; method: immunoSEQ multiplex PCR. The sample holds about 160,000 clones; approximately 77% are singletons and the top ten take 7.4%. Sequencing was done on a sample of PBMCs. The receptors stem from a male donor in good health and CMV-seropositive.

The chain is built from TRBV6-1 and TRBJ2-5, with a tentative D call TRBD1 (6 bases). V lost 2 bases and J lost 7, with 20 bases in between. This CDR3 is built from 16 residues. Germline V gene data show CDR1 as MNHNS and CDR2 as SASEGT. The CDR3 DNA sequence: TGTGCCAGCAGTGAAATGACTCTGGGACAATCCTCGACCCAGTACTTC. Amino acid sequence: CASSEMTLGQSSTQYF.

The chain recombines TRBV19 with TRBJ1-5; 9 nucleotides match TRBD1. V lost 6 bases and J lost 5; bases outside the gene matches: 5. The CDR3 totals 14 residues. Germline V gene data show CDR1 as LNHDA and CDR2 as SQIVND (reference sequence). The CDR3 coding sequence is TGTGCCAGTAGAAGGGACAGGGAACATCAGCCCCAGCATTTT. Translating gives CASRRDREHQPQHF.

The J gene is TRBJ2-1, the V gene TRBV9, with D possibly TRBD2 on 6 matching bases. The V and J ends lost 3 bases and 8 bases respectively, with 15 bases between them. CDR3 size: 14 residues. Germline V gene lookup returns CDR1 SGDLS and CDR2 YYNGEE. CDR3 sequence: CASSGGDSMDEQFF. Here the CDR3 DNA reads TGTGCCAGCAGCGGGGGGGATAGCATGGATGAGCAGTTCTTC.

This sequence joins TRBV2 and TRBJ2-7; 7 positions agree with TRBD1. V lost 3 bases, J lost 0 bases, and 11 bases stayed unmatched. This CDR3 is 17 amino acids long. CDR1 and CDR2 from the germline V gene are SNHLY and FYNNEI. As DNA, the CDR3 is TGTGCCAGCAGTGAGACTTACCATCGGGACAGCTCCTACGAGCAGTACTTC. Protein product: CASSETYHRDSSYEQYF.

Only a few counts were recorded for this clone. V gene TRBV27 combines with J gene TRBJ2-7, with D hard to call. Trimming cost V 1 base and J 2 bases, with 12 bases left between them. In germline, CDR1 is MNHEY, CDR2 SMNVEV (reference sequence). This CDR3 contains 15 residues. CDR3 DNA: TGTGCCAGCAGTTTATATGGCGGAGAGACCTACGAGCAGTACTTC. Its translation is CASSLYGGETYEQYF.

Notes on this clone: One end of the junction varies from germline; a read error may be responsible. The chain couples TRBV7-7 to TRBJ1-1; D not resolved. The CDR3 runs 13 residues. Germline CDR1 reads SSHAT; CDR2 reads FNYEAQ (reference sequence). For the CDR3, the DNA is TGTGCTAGCAGCCTAGACACGAACACTGAAGCTTTCTTT. Protein sequence: CASSLDTNTEAFF. Full variable domain (missing parts from reference TRBV7-7 and TRBJ1-1): GAGVSQSPRYKVTKRGQDVTLRCDPISSHATLYWYQQALGQGPEFLTYFNYEAQPDKSGLPSDRFSAERPEGSISTLTIQRTEQRDSAMYRCASSLDTNTEAFFGQGTRLTVV.

CDR3 nucleotides: TGTGCCAGCAGCCAGACAGGGCTTAACACTGAAGCTTTCTTT. Translation gives CASSQTGLNTEAFF. The rearrangement uses TRBV6-1 and TRBJ1-1, with 7 bases lining up with TRBD1. This CDR3 region has 14 residues. From germline, CDR1 is MNHNS and CDR2 SASEGT. With V trimmed by 6 bases and J by 2 bases, 6 bases remained unmatched.

This chain joins TRBV19 and TRBJ1-2; possibly TRBD1 for D (5 bases). V was trimmed by 7 bases and J by 4 bases, leaving 16 bases between them. Germline assignment: CDR1 LNHDA and CDR2 SQIVND (reference sequence). This CDR3 spans 14 amino acids. DNA of the CDR3: TGTGCCAGTACCGGGGCCGACGGGAGCTATGGCTACACCTTC. Its protein product is CASTGADGSYGYTF.

This clone was recorded a few times. This chain joins TRBV10-3 and TRBJ2-3; tentatively, D is TRBD1 (6 bases). The V gene's germline CDR1 is ENHRY and CDR2 SYGVKD. The CDR3 covers 13 residues. Trimming shortened V by 5 bases and J by 5 bases, and 11 bases separated the two germline ends. CDR3 sequence (DNA): TGTGCCATCAGTCCTACAGGGAAAGATACGCAGTATTTT. Translation: CAISPTGKDTQYF.

The chain employs TRBV7-9 and TRBJ2-5; D is undetermined. The J call could be wrong; TRBJ2-7 is a better fit for the DNA end. Germline values: CDR1 SEHNR, CDR2 FQNEAQ (reference sequence). CDR3 length equals 16 residues. CDR3 region: CASSPYPLRPLYEQYF. CDR3 coding DNA: TGTGCCAGCAGCCCGTACCCCCTGAGGCCCCTCTACGAGCAGTACTTC.